This T cell receptor beta chain emerged from a study of cytomegalovirus exposure and HLA in healthy donors. CDR3 length: 14 amino acids. Germline-derived CDR1 and CDR2 are SGHAT and FQNNGV. With 0 bases removed from V and 5 bases from J, the gap between germline ends came to 10 bases. PCR involved 60 Vbeta and 13 Jbeta primers. TCRdb's copy holds only in-frame clones and misses some; the assay was immunoSEQ multiplex PCR. The sample gives about 150,000 clones, approximately 80% of which show up once; 5.6% is in the top ten. This sequence was found in a woman in her thirties or forties in good health and CMV-seropositive. The chain links TRBV11-2 to TRBJ1-1, with D perhaps TRBD1 (5 bases). Specimen: PBMCs. The CDR3 region is CASSLDQGGTEAFF. The CDR3 DNA is TGTGCCAGCAGCTTAGACCAGGGTGGGACTGAAGCTTTCTTT. The full variable domain, with the rest looked up from reference TRBV11-2 and TRBJ1-1, is EAGVAQSPRYKIIEKRQSVAFWCNPISGHATLYWYQQILGQGPKLLIQFQNNGVVDDSQLPKDRFSAERLKGVDSTLKIQPAKLEDSAVYLCASSLDQGGTEAFFGQGTRLTVV.